Presented here are 18 T cell receptor beta chains from one specimen sequenced in a study of CD8+ T cells in alopecia areata (dated by TCRdb to the late 2010s). The library was produced with the immunoSEQ multiplex PCR assay. RNA was extracted from all samples and reverse transcribed into cDNA, which served as template for TCR sequencing. The table was pulled from immuneACCESS by TCRdb, which kept in-frame rearrangements only. Such tables lose some clones; where checked, under half of the loss comes from unresolved V genes, and the rest has no known cause. This sample has some 110,000 clones in its table, and roughly two fifths of those were observed once. The ten biggest clones cover 3% to 3.5% of the sample. Sequenced sample: CD4+ T cells sorted from blood. The source is a human donor with alopecia areata.

The chain combines TRBV6-5 with TRBJ2-7, with 11 bases identical to TRBD2. Losses at the gene ends were 3 bases for V and 3 bases for J; bases not matched to a gene: 1. The CDR3 has 14 residues. CDR1 MNHEY and CDR2 SVGAGI come from the germline V gene. The CDR3 reads CASSYSGRGYEQYF. CDR3 nucleotide sequence: TGTGCCAGCAGTTATAGCGGGAGGGGCTACGAGCAGTACTTC.

This chain uses TRBV29-1 with TRBJ1-4; D is perhaps TRBD1 (6 bases). The V and J ends lost 7 bases and 8 bases respectively, with 17 bases between them. The CDR3 length is 13 residues. Germline CDR1 and CDR2: SQVTM and ANQGSEA. The CDR3 sequence: CSAGGASGEKLFF. The CDR3 DNA is TGCAGCGCCGGGGGGGCGTCGGGCGAAAAACTGTTTTTT.

J is TRBJ1-4 and V is TRBV5-1; TRBD1 matches 10 bases. V shed 5 bases and J 7 bases; nucleotides not matched to a gene: 5. The length of the CDR3 is 14 residues. Germline CDR1 is SGHRS and CDR2 is YFSETQ. The CDR3 bases are TGCGCCAGCAGGCTGACAGGGGGCCCTGAAAAACTGTTTTTT. Translation gives CASRLTGGPEKLFF. Full variable domain (remainder filled in from reference TRBV5-1 and TRBJ1-4): KAGVTQTPRYLIKTRGQQVTLSCSPISGHRSVSWYQQTPGQGLQFLFEYFSETQRNKGNFPGRFSGRQFSNSRSEMNVSTLELGDSALYLCASRLTGGPEKLFFGSGTQLSVL.

V usage is TRBV23-1 and J usage is TRBJ1-3; 9 positions agree with TRBD1. TRBV23-1 is filed as an ORF, its function uncertain. Trimming at V came to 0 bases and at J to 0 bases, leaving 9 bases not matched to a gene. The CDR3 loop spans 19 amino acids. The DNA of the CDR3 is TGCGCCAGCAGTCAATCGAGGGACAGGGACCGCGACTCTGGAAACACCATATATTTT. It codes for CASSQSRDRDRDSGNTIYF.

The rearrangement links TRBV29-1 to TRBJ2-7; D is undetermined. The CDR3 contains 15 residues. Per germline, CDR1 SQVTM and CDR2 ANQGSEA. Trimming took off 2 bases at V and 0 bases at J, with 14 bases between the two ends. The CDR3 region is CSVETAPGTSYEQYF. CDR3 nucleotides: TGCAGCGTTGAAACTGCCCCCGGTACCTCCTACGAGCAGTACTTC.

This clone was seen a few times. The chain is built from TRBV29-1 and TRBJ2-7, with a tentative D call TRBD1 (6 bases). Between the trimmed V and J ends, which lost 0 bases and 3 bases, there was a span of 12 bases. The CDR3 contains 14 residues. Germline CDR1 and CDR2: SQVTM and ANQGSEA. The CDR3: CSVEDRKGDYEQYF. Here the CDR3 DNA reads TGCAGCGTTGAAGATCGAAAGGGGGACTACGAGCAGTACTTC.

Points on this clone: Other nucleotide sequences in the sample specify the same CDR3. The chain combines TRBV7-2 with TRBJ2-5, with TRBD2 identical over 7 bases. The V gene end was trimmed by 3 bases and the J gene end by 5 bases; junction bases not matched to a gene: 6. Germline CDR1 reads SGHTA; CDR2 reads FQGNSA. The CDR3 is made up of 14 amino acids. The CDR3 protein is CASSFGGRGETQYF. For the CDR3, the DNA is TGTGCCAGCAGCTTTGGCGGGAGAGGGGAGACCCAGTACTTC.

This clone has more than one count but fewer than ten. The genes are TRBV29-1 and TRBJ1-1; perhaps TRBD1 as D (6 bases). This CDR3 spans 13 amino acids. V was clipped by 5 bases and J by 3 bases, with 13 bases between them. Per germline, CDR1 SQVTM and CDR2 ANQGSEA. The CDR3 region is CSVTGQRDTEAFF. In DNA, the CDR3 is TGCAGCGTTACCGGACAGCGGGACACTGAAGCTTTCTTT.

The rearrangement links TRBV30 to TRBJ2-1, with TRBD2 matching over 8 bases. Per germline, CDR1 GTSNPN and CDR2 SVGIG (reference sequence). The CDR3 extends over 15 amino acids. V gave up 0 bases and J gave up 4 bases; unmatched junction bases: 5. The CDR3 sequence: CAWSVLAGPYNEQFF. The CDR3 DNA reads as TGTGCCTGGAGTGTGTTAGCGGGACCATACAATGAGCAGTTCTTC. Full variable domain (remainder filled in from reference TRBV30 and TRBJ2-1): SQTIHQWPATLVQPVGSPLSLECTVEGTSNPNLYWYRQAAGRGLQLLFYSVGIGQISSEVPQNLSASRPQDRQFILSSKKLLLSDSGFYLCAWSVLAGPYNEQFFGPGTRLTVL.

This clone was counted a few times. V and J are TRBV27 and TRBJ2-7, with a weak D call TRBD1 (6 bases). Deletions cut 2 bases from V and 2 bases from J, with 13 bases between. The germline V gene has CDR1 MNHEY and CDR2 SMNVEV (reference sequence). This CDR3 is 15 amino acids long. In DNA, the CDR3 is TGTGCCAGCAGTTTAGATGTGCAGGGGACCTACGAGCAGTACTTC. This codes for CASSLDVQGTYEQYF.

Written as DNA, the CDR3 is TGTGCCTGGAGTGGGGGGGCGCCCACTGAAGCTTTCTTT. Its translation is CAWSGGAPTEAFF. The chain carries TRBV30 and TRBJ1-1; a possible D gene is TRBD1 (6 bases). CDR1 and CDR2 from the germline V gene are GTSNPN and SVGIG (reference sequence). The CDR3 contains 13 residues. Trimming removed 1 base from V and 4 bases from J, with 10 bases in between. The entire variable domain, with the rest obtained from reference TRBV30 and TRBJ1-1, is as follows: SQTIHQWPATLVQPVGSPLSLECTVEGTSNPNLYWYRQAAGRGLQLLFYSVGIGQISSEVPQNLSASRPQDRQFILSSKKLLLSDSGFYLCAWSGGAPTEAFFGQGTRLTVV.

The chain combines TRBV4-1 with TRBJ2-5, with 9 nucleotides matching TRBD2. Germline V gene lookup returns CDR1 MGHRA and CDR2 YSYEKL. This CDR3 has 15 amino acids. Trimming removed 0 bases from V and 4 bases from J; junction bases left unmatched: 3. The chain's CDR3 is CASSQDSGGRETQYF. DNA for the CDR3: TGCGCCAGCAGCCAAGATAGCGGGGGAAGAGAGACCCAGTACTTC.

V gene TRBV7-2 combines with J gene TRBJ2-1, with D perhaps assigned TRBD1 or TRBD2 (7 bases each). CDR1 and CDR2 (germline): SGHTA, FQGNSA. Trimming removed 3 bases from V and 7 bases from J, with 16 bases in between. This CDR3 has 15 amino acids. Here the CDR3 reads CASSLSGTVGNEQFF. The CDR3 DNA is TGTGCCAGCAGCTTGAGCGGGACAGTCGGTAATGAGCAGTTCTTC.

This chain's CDR3 is CSAARTADTEAFF. The CDR3 coding sequence is TGCAGCGCCGCCCGGACAGCTGACACTGAAGCTTTCTTT. The chain recombines TRBV29-1 with TRBJ1-1, with D possibly being TRBD1 (6 bases). V was shortened by 7 bases and J by 3 bases, with 15 bases between the two germline ends. This CDR3 contains 13 residues. The germline V gene encodes CDR1 SQVTM and CDR2 ANQGSEA.

The genes are TRBV5-1 and TRBJ2-7; tentatively, D is TRBD1 (6 bases). The CDR3 spans 13 residues. V gave up 3 bases and J gave up 5 bases, with 12 bases separating them. Looked up from germline, CDR1 is SGHRS and CDR2 is YFSETQ. The CDR3 loop reads CASSYRVGDEQYF. As DNA, the CDR3 is TGCGCCAGCAGCTACAGGGTCGGAGACGAGCAGTACTTC.

This clone was observed a few times. The chain joins TRBV29-1 to TRBJ1-1; D not resolved. V lost 5 bases, J lost 0 bases, and 10 bases lay in between. Germline V gene data show CDR1 as SQVTM and CDR2 as ANQGSEA. This CDR3 region has 13 residues. CDR3 nucleotide sequence: TGCAGCGTTAAGACGGCCATGAACACTGAAGCTTTCTTT. It is translated as CSVKTAMNTEAFF.

The gene calls are TRBV11-2 and TRBJ2-5; D call uncertain. The germline gives CDR1 SGHAT, CDR2 FQNNGV. CDR3 length equals 13 residues. Trimming shortened V by 3 bases and J by 2 bases, and 7 bases separated the two germline ends. CDR3 region: CASSFTEQETQYF. In DNA, the CDR3 is TGTGCCAGCAGCTTCACAGAGCAAGAGACCCAGTACTTC. Complete variable domain (other parts from reference TRBV11-2 and TRBJ2-5): EAGVAQSPRYKIIEKRQSVAFWCNPISGHATLYWYQQILGQGPKLLIQFQNNGVVDDSQLPKDRFSAERLKGVDSTLKIQPAKLEDSAVYLCASSFTEQETQYFGPGTRLLVL.

The chain uses TRBV5-1 and TRBJ2-1; a weak D match, TRBD1 (5 bases). V lost 0 bases and J 9 bases, leaving 16 bases between the germline ends. Germline CDR1 and CDR2: SGHRS and YFSETQ. This CDR3 contains 15 residues. DNA for the CDR3: TGCGCCAGCAGCTTGGGATCAGGGCCCAGAGGTGAGCAGTTCTTC. Encoded protein: CASSLGSGPRGEQFF.